One sample yielded the 9 T cell receptor beta chains listed below, sequenced in a study of cytomegalovirus exposure and HLA in healthy donors. Primers included in the PCR were 60 Vbeta and 13 Jbeta primers. Profiling relied on immunoSEQ multiplex PCR, and the TCRdb table lists in-frame clones only, not all of them. The sample comprises more than 110,000 clones, about three quarters of which are singletons, and approximately 15% rests with the top ten. The sequenced sample was PBMCs. All receptors come from a human donor in good health.

In DNA, the CDR3 is TGCGCCAGCAGCTTGGTCCTGGGCGGGAGCACAGATACGCAGTATTTT. Its protein is CASSLVLGGSTDTQYF. The chain employs TRBV5-1 and TRBJ2-3; possibly TRBD2 for D (5 bases). The CDR3 is 16 residues long. The V end was cut by 0 bases, the J end by 0 bases, with 11 bases between. Germline CDR1 is SGHRS and CDR2 is YFSETQ.

As DNA, the CDR3 is TGTGCCAGCAACTTACGGTCTACTAGTGAGCAGTACTTC. Protein product: CASNLRSTSEQYF. The V and J genes are TRBV6-1 and TRBJ2-7, with D tentatively TRBD2 (5 bases). The CDR3 is 13 amino acids. With 7 bases removed from V and 7 bases from J, the gap between germline ends came to 17 bases. The V gene's germline CDR1 is MNHNS and CDR2 SASEGT.

Only a few counts were recorded for this clone. The chain combines TRBV30 with TRBJ2-5, with D maybe TRBD2 (6 bases). Germline CDR1 reads GTSNPN; CDR2 reads SVGIG (reference sequence). The CDR3 contains 13 residues. V lost 0 bases and J lost 5, with 10 bases in between. CDR3 sequence (DNA): TGTGCCTGGAGTGTGGGGGGTGGGGAGACCCAGTACTTC. Translated, it gives CAWSVGGGETQYF.

The chain employs TRBV11-2 and TRBJ2-7, with a possible D match to TRBD2 (5 bases). The germline CDR1 and CDR2 sequences are SGHAT and FQNNGV. Trimming pared 5 bases from V and 0 bases from J, leaving 14 bases between. The CDR3 is 15 amino acids. Here the CDR3 reads CASSQSGVPSYEQYF. The DNA for the CDR3 is TGTGCCAGCAGCCAGTCCGGGGTTCCCTCCTACGAGCAGTACTTC.

This clone has a single count. The CDR3 sequence is CASSSGGSYEQYF. CDR3 nucleotide sequence: TGTGCCAGCAGTTCGGGGGGGAGCTACGAGCAGTACTTC. This chain connects TRBV27 to TRBJ2-7, with TRBD2 matching 8 bases. Germline-derived CDR1 and CDR2 are MNHEY and SMNVEV (reference sequence). The ends lost 4 bases at V and 3 bases at J; junction bases unmatched: 2. The CDR3 is 13 residues long.

This clone was detected only a few times. For the CDR3, the DNA is TGTGCCAGCAGTTGGGGGACTAGCGGGAGTGGTGAGCAGTTCTTC. It is translated as CASSWGTSGSGEQFF. The chain carries TRBV6-1 and TRBJ2-1; 14 nucleotides align to TRBD2. V gave up 5 bases and J gave up 9 bases; unmatched junction bases: 6. The CDR3 covers 15 residues. The germline CDR1 and CDR2 sequences are MNHNS and SASEGT.

There are a few counts of this clone. The chain links TRBV7-2 to TRBJ1-4, with a weak D call TRBD1 (5 bases). The CDR3 loop spans 18 amino acids. Per germline, CDR1 SGHTA and CDR2 FQGNSA. Trimming pared 1 base from V and 4 bases from J, leaving 19 bases between. The chain's CDR3 is CASSLGGGWDFDNEKLFF. DNA for the CDR3: TGTGCCAGCAGCTTAGGGGGGGGTTGGGACTTCGATAATGAAAAACTGTTTTTT.

The V and J genes are TRBV7-2 and TRBJ1-1, with no clear D. This CDR3 spans 14 amino acids. Germline CDR1 and CDR2: SGHTA and FQGNSA. Trimming left V 6 bases short and J 7 bases short, with 18 bases between. The chain's CDR3 is CASSSPGIVGEAFF. As DNA, the CDR3 is TGTGCCAGCAGTTCCCCGGGGATCGTTGGTGAAGCTTTCTTT.

The CDR3: CASSSGTGDLGYGYTF. CDR3 in DNA: TGTGCCAGCAGTTCCGGGACAGGGGATCTCGGCTATGGCTACACCTTC. The rearrangement joins TRBV6-5 to TRBJ1-2; 10 nucleotides agree with TRBD1. CDR3 length: 16 residues. V shed 4 bases, J shed 4 bases, and the junction held 9 bases outside the gene matches. The germline V gene encodes CDR1 MNHEY and CDR2 SVGAGI.